This T cell receptor (beta chain) is from a study of T cell responses to AZD1222 COVID-19 vaccine. Study-level background: Pooling covered second doses at about 4 or about 12 weeks. Study-wide points: Per reports, nearly half of all spike-specific TCRs target regions that are unmutated in variants.

CDR1 and CDR2 from the germline V gene are MDHEN and SYDVKM. This CDR3 region has 18 residues. V lost 0 bases and J lost 8, with 23 bases in between. Generated by immunoSEQ multiplex PCR, the TCRdb table keeps only in-frame clones and is missing some. The profile covers fewer than 150,000 clones, with roughly 93% appearing a single time and under 3.5% taken by the ten largest. Concerning this clone: Antigen: not known.

This clonotype was sampled from an adult in good health. The gene calls are TRBV28 and TRBJ2-1, with D possibly being TRBD1 or TRBD2 (5 bases each). The input for sequencing was peripheral blood, taken on day 0 of AZD1222 vaccination. The CDR3 protein is CASSLWSKGHRGPDEQFF. The CDR3 DNA is TGTGCCAGCAGTTTATGGAGCAAAGGGCATAGGGGACCGGATGAGCAGTTCTTC.